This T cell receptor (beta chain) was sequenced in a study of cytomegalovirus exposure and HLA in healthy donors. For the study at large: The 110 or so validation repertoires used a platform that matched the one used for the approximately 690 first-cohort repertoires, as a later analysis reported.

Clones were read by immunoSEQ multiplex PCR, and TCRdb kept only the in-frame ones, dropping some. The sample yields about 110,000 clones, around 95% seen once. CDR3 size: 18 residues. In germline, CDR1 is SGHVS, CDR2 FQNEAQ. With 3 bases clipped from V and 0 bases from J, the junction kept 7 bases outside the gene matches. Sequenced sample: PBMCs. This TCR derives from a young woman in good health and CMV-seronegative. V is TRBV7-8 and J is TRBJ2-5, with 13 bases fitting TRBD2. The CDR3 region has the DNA TGTGCCAGCAGCTTCGTATGGGGACTAGCGGGGTACCAAGAGACCCAGTACTTC. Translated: CASSFVWGLAGYQETQYF.